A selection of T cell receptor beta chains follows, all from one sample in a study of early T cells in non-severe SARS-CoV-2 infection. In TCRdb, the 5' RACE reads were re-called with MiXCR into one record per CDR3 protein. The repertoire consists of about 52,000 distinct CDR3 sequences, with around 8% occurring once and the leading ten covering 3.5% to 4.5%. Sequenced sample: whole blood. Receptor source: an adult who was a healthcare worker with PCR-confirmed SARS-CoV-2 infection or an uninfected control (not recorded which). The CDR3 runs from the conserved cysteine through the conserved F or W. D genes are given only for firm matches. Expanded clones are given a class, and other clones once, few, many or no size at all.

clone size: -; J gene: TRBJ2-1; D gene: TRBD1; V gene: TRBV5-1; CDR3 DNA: TGCGCCAGCAGCTTGATGTCCGACAGGGGAGGATTCTTC; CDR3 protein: CASSLMSDRGGFF
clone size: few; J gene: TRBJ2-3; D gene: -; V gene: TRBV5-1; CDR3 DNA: TGCGCCAGCAGCTTGACTAGCTCCAGCACAGATACGCAGTATTTT; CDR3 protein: CASSLTSSSTDTQYF
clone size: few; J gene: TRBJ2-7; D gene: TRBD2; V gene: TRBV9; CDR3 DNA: TGTGCCAGCAGCCCGGGACTAGCGGGAAACCACTACGAGCAGTACTTC; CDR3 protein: CASSPGLAGNHYEQYF
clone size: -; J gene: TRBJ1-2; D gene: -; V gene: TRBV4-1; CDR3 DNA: TGCGCCAGCAGCCTTATGGGGGCTGACTATGGCTACACCTTC; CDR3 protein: CASSLMGADYGYTF
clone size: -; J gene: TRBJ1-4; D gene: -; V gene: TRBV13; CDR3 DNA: TGTGCCAGCAGCTCGGATGTGGGGGAAAAACTGTTTTTT; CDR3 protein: CASSSDVGEKLFF
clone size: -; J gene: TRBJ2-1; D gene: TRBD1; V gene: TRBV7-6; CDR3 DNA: TGTGCCAGCAGCCCTAGCGGGCCTTGGACAGGGGGTAAGAATGAGCAGTTCTTC; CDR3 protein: CASSPSGPWTGGKNEQFF
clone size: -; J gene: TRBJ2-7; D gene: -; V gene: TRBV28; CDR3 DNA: TGTGCCAGCGCGGGTATGAGCTACGAGCAGTACTTC; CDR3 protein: CASAGMSYEQYF
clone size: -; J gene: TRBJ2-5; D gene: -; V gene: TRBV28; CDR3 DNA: TGTGCCAGCAGTCCTTCCACTGAGACCCAGTACTTC; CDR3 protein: CASSPSTETQYF
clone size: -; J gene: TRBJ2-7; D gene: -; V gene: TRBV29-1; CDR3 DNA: TGCAGCGTTGATAAAGGAAGCTCCTACGAGCAGTACTTC; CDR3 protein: CSVDKGSSYEQYF
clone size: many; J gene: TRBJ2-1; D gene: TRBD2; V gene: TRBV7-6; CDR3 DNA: TGTGCCAGCAGCCTCGGGGGGGTCCCCTACAATGAGCAGTTCTTC; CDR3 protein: CASSLGGVPYNEQFF
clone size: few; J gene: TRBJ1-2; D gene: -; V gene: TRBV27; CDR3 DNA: TGTGCCAGCGCTATGGCCCTCATTTCTCGGGGCTACACCTTC; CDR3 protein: CASAMALISRGYTF
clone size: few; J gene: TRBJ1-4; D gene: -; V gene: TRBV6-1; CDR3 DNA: TGTGCCAGCAGTGAAGCGGGGAACGAAAAACTGTTTTTT; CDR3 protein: CASSEAGNEKLFF
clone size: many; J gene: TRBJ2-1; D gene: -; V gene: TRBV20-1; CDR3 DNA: TGCAGTGCCCACCTTAATGAGCAGTTCTTC; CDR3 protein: CSAHLNEQFF
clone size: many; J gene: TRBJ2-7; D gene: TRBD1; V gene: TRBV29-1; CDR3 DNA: TGCAGCGTTGGGGCAGGGGGTGGCTACGAGCAGTACTTC; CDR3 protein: CSVGAGGGYEQYF
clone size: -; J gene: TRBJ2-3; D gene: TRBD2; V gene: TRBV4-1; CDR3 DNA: TGCGCCAGCAGCCAAGGAGGTCGGGGATCCCGTAGGACTAGCGGAGGTAGCACAGATACGCAGTATTTT; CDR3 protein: CASSQGGRGSRRTSGGSTDTQYF
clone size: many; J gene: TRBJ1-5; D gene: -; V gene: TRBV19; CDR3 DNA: TGTGCCAGTAGTATTGGGAGCGCCGGGGGAGCCCAGCATTTT; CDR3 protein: CASSIGSAGGAQHF
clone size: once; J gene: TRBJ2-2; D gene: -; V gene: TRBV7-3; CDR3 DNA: TGTGCCAGCGGTGGGAAGAACACCGGGGAGCTGTTTTTT; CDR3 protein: CASGGKNTGELFF
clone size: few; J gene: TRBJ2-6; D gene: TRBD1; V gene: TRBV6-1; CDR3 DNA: TGTGCCAGCAGTGCTCTGACAGGGGCTGGGGCCAACGTCCTGACTTTC; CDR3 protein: CASSALTGAGANVLTF
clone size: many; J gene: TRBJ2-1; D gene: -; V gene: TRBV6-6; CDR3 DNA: TGTGCCAGCAGTTACGTTCAGGGTCGATACAATGAGCAGTTCTTC; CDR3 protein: CASSYVQGRYNEQFF
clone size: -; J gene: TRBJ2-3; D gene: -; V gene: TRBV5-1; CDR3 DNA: TGCGCCAGCAGTTTAGCGGAGAGCACAGATACGCAGTATTTT; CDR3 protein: CASSLAESTDTQYF
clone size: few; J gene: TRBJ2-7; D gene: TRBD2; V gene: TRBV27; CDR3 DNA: TGTGCCAGCAGTCTAGCGGGACCACGCTACGAGCAGTACTTC; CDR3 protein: CASSLAGPRYEQYF
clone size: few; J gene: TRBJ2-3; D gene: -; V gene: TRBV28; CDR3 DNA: TGTGCCAGCAGTTTAACCCCCCGGCGGAGAAACACAGATACGCAGTATTTT; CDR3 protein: CASSLTPRRRNTDTQYF
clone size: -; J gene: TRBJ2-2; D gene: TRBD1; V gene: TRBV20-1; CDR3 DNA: TGCAGTGCTAGCCGACAGGGGGTAACCGGGGAGCTGTTTTTT; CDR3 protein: CSASRQGVTGELFF
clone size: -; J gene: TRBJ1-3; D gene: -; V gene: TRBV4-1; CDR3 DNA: TGCGCCAGCAGCCAAGGGAGGGGCTCTGGAAACACCATATATTTT; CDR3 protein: CASSQGRGSGNTIYF
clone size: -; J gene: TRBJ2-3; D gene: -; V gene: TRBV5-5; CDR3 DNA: TGTGCCAGCAGCTTGTTGCAAGGCACAGATACGCAGTATTTT; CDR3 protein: CASSLLQGTDTQYF
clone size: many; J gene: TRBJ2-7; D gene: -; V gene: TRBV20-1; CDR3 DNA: TGCAGTGCGCGCCGAGAGTACGAGCAGTACTTC; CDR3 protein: CSARREYEQYF
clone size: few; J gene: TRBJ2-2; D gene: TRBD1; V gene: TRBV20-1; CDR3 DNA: TGCAGTGCTAGAGGGGACAGGGGGACCGGGGAGCTGTTTTTT; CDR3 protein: CSARGDRGTGELFF
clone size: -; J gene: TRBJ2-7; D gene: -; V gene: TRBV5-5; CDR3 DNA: TGTGCCAGCAGCCCACTCGGGACTGTTGCCTACGAGCAGTACTTC; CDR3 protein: CASSPLGTVAYEQYF
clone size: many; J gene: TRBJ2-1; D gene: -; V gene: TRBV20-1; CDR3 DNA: TGCAGTGCGAAGAAGGATTGGGAGCAGTTCTTC; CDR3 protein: CSAKKDWEQFF
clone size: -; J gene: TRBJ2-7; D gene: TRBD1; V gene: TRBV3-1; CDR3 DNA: TGTGCCAGCAGCACGTCCGGGGTGACAGGGTCCTACGAGCAGTACTTC; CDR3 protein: CASSTSGVTGSYEQYF
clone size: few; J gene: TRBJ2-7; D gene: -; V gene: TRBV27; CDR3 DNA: TGTGCCAGCAGCCTAAAAGGAACAGGGTATGGGACCTACGAGCAGTACTTC; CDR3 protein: CASSLKGTGYGTYEQYF
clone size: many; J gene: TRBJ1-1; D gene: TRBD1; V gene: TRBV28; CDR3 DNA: TGTGCCAGCAGTCCACCCGTCTCAGGGGGTCACACTGAAGCTTTCTTT; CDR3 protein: CASSPPVSGGHTEAFF
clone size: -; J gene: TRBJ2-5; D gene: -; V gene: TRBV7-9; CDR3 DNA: TGTGCCAGCAGCCTTTCTTCTTGGTACCAAGAGACCCAGTACTTC; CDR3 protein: CASSLSSWYQETQYF
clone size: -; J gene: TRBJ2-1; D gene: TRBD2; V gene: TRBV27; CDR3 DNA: TGTGCCAGCAGTAGAGGGACTAGCGGGGGTGGTGAGCAGTTCTTC; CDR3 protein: CASSRGTSGGGEQFF
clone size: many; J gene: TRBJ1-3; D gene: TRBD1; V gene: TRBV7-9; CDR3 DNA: TGTGCCAGCAGCTCCCCCTGGACAGGGATCTCTGGAAACACCATATATTTT; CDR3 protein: CASSSPWTGISGNTIYF
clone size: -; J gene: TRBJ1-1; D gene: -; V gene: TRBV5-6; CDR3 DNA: TGTGCCAGCAGCTTGGAACTTCGAAACACTGAAGCTTTCTTT; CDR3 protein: CASSLELRNTEAFF
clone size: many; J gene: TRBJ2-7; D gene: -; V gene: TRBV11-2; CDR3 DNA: TGTGCCAGCAGCTCCGACTTCTACGAGCAGTACTTC; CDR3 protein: CASSSDFYEQYF
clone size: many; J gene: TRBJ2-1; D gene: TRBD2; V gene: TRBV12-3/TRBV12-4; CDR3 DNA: TGTGCCAGCAGTCTCGGGGGGGCCCTATACAATGAGCAGTTCTTC; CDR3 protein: CASSLGGALYNEQFF
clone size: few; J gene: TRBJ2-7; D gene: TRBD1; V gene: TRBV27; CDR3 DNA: TGTGCCAGCAGCACCCGCATTACCCAGGGGGCCTACGAGCAGTACTTC; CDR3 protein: CASSTRITQGAYEQYF
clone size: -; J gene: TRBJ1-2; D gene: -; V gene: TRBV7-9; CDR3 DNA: TGTGCCAGCAGCTTAACTTCCGCAGGCTACACCTTC; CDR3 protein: CASSLTSAGYTF
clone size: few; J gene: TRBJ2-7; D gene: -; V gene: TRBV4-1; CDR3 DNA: TGCGCCAGCAGCTTTAGGGGGGGGCTAGGCTACGAGCAGTACTTC; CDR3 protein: CASSFRGGLGYEQYF
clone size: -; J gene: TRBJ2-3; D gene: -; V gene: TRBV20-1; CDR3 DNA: TGCAGTGCCGTATCGGGGGTAGCGGCCACAGATACGCAGTATTTT; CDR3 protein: CSAVSGVAATDTQYF
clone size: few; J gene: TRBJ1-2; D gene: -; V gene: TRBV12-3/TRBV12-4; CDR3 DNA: TGTGCCAGCAGCCCCAGCCGTACCTATGGCTACACCTTC; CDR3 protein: CASSPSRTYGYTF
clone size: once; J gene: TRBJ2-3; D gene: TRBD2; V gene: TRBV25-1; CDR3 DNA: TGTGCCAGCAGGCCAGCGGGAGCGGGCACAGATACGCAGTATTTT; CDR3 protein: CASRPAGAGTDTQYF
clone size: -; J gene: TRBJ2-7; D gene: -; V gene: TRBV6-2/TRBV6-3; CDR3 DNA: TGTGCCAGCAGTTACTCGAATACGTTGACAAATTCCCGGACAGAGATTAACTACGAGCAGTACTTC; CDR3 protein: CASSYSNTLTNSRTEINYEQYF
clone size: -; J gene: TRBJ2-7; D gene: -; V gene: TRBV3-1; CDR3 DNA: TGTGCCAGCAGCCGGGAGGGGGCCTACGAGCAGTACTTC; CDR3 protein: CASSREGAYEQYF
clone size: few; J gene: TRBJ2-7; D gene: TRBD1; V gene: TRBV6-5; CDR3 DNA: TGTGCCAGCAGTTCCGGGACAGGGGGCTACGAGCAGTACTTC; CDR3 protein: CASSSGTGGYEQYF
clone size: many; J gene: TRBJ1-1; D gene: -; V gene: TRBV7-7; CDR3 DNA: TGTGCTAGCAGCCGGACGATGGACGCTGAAGCTTTCTTT; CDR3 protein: CASSRTMDAEAFF
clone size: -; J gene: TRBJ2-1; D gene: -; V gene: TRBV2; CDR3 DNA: TGTGCCAGCAGTGCTGACAGGAACAATGAGCAGTTCTTC; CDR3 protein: CASSADRNNEQFF
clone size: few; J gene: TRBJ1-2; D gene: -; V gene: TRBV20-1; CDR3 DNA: TGCAGTGCTAGTGTCCAGGGGAGCGGCTACACCTTC; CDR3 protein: CSASVQGSGYTF
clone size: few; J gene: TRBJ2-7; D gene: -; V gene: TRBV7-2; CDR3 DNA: TGTGCCAGCAGCTTGGGCGTGGGGGCCTACGAGCAGTACTTC; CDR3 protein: CASSLGVGAYEQYF
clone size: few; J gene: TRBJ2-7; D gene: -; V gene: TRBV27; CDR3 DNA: TGTGCCAGCAGTTTGGGCGTCAGACCAGCCGCCGAGCAGTACTTC; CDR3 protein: CASSLGVRPAAEQYF
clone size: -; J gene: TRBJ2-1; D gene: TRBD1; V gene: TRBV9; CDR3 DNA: TGTGCCAGCAGCGCCGCTCCGACAGGGGTCAAAAACAATGAGCAGTTCTTC; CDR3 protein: CASSAAPTGVKNNEQFF
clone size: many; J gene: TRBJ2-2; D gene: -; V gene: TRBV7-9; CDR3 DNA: TGTGCCAGCAGCTCCCTACTTCACGCGAACACCGGGGAGCTGTTTTTT; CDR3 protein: CASSSLLHANTGELFF
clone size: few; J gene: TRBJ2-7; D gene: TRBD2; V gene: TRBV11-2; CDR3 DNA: TGTGCCAGCAGCTTAGCGTCTAGCGGGATGTATGAGCAGTACTTC; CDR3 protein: CASSLASSGMYEQYF
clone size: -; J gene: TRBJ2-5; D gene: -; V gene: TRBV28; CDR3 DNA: TGTGCCAGCAGGCGGACGGCCCTCGGGAAGACCCAGTACTTC; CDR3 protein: CASRRTALGKTQYF
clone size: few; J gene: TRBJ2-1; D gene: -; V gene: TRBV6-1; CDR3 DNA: TGTGCCAGCAACGTGGTTGGACTCCTCTACAATGAGCAGTTCTTC; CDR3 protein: CASNVVGLLYNEQFF
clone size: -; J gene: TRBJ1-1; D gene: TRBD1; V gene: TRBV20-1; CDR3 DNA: TGCAGTGCTAGAGATCCACGACAGGGACTGAACACTGAAGCTTTCTTT; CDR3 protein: CSARDPRQGLNTEAFF
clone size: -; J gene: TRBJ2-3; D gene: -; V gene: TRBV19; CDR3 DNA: TGTGCCAGTAGTATGAGGGAGGGCACAGATACGCAGTATTTT; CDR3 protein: CASSMREGTDTQYF